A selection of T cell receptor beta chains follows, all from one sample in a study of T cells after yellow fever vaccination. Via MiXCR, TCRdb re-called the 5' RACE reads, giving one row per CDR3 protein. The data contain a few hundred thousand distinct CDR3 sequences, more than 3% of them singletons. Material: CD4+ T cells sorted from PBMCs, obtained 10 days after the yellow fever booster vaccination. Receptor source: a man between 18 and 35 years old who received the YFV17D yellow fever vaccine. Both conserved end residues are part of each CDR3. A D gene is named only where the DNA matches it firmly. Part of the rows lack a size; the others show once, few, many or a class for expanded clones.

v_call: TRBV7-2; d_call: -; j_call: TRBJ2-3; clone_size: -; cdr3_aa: CASSLARGAGGNTQYF; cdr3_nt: TGTGCCAGCAGCTTAGCTCGCGGTGCGGGTGGGAATACGCAGTATTTT
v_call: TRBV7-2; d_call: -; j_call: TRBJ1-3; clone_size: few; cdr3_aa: CASSSPTGTGNTIYF; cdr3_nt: TGTGCCAGCAGCTCACCCACAGGGACTGGAAACACCATATATTTT
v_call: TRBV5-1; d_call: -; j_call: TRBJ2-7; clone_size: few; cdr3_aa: CASSLVSGRDTRNEQYF; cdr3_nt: TGCGCCAGCAGCTTGGTTTCAGGGAGGGACACCCGGAACGAGCAGTACTTC
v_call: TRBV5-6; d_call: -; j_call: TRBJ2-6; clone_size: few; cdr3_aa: CASSLVGWDSGANVLTF; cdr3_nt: TGTGCCAGCAGCTTGGTGGGCTGGGACTCTGGGGCCAACGTCCTGACTTTC
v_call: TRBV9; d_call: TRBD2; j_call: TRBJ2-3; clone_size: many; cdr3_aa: CASSVLAGGADTQYF; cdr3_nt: TGTGCCAGCAGCGTCCTAGCGGGGGGGGCAGATACGCAGTATTTT
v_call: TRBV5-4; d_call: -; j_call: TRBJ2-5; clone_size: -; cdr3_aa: CASSSPQGEQETQYF; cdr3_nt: TGTGCCAGCAGCTCCCCACAGGGAGAACAAGAGACCCAGTACTTC
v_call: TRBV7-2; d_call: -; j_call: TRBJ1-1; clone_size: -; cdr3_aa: CASTKGSAETEAFF; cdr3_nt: TGTGCCAGCACCAAAGGGTCAGCGGAAACTGAAGCTTTCTTT
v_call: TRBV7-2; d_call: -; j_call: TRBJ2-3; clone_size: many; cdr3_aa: CASSLSGGADTQYF; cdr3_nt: TGTGCCAGCAGTCTATCCGGGGGTGCAGATACGCAGTATTTT
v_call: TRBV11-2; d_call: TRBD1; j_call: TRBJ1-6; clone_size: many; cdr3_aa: CASGTGVASPLHF; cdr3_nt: TGTGCCAGCGGGACAGGGGTTGCCTCACCCCTCCACTTT
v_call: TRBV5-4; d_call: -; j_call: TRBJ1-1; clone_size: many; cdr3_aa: CASSLGGTVNTEAFF; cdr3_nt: TGTGCCAGCAGCTTGGGTGGGACCGTGAACACTGAAGCTTTCTTT